This TCR beta chain was identified during a study of T cell repertoires in cytomegalovirus infection. This clonotype was counted at least ten times. The antigen remains undetermined. CDR3 size: 15 residues. Germline loops: CDR1 SGHVS, CDR2 FNYEAQ. V gave up 7 bases and J gave up 9 bases, with 22 bases separating them. Using its own MiXCR run on the reads, TCRdb lists one record per CDR3 protein. The table lists some 920,000 distinct CDR3 sequences, approximately 32% of them singletons, with about an eighth in the top ten. The source material was cultured CD8+ T cells from PBMCs, sampled from culture after CMV antigen stimulation. The rearrangement joins TRBV7-6 to TRBJ2-1; D is possibly TRBD2 (6 bases). The source is a human donor in good health (CMV status not recorded). Some clones in this sample may be carry-over from other donors' samples. This CDR3 is CASTLGAGLAGEQFF. The CDR3 coding sequence is TGTGCCAGCACTTTAGGAGCGGGCCTGGCAGGTGAGCAGTTCTTC.